The source of this T cell receptor (beta chain) is a study of shared clonotypes between healthy human individuals. This CDR3 is built from 14 residues. The V and J ends lost 6 bases and 1 base, in that order; junction bases with no gene match: 5. Germline V lookup: CDR1 MNHEY, CDR2 SMNVEV (reference sequence). In the naive CD8 group, cells lacked CD45RO and were positively selected for CCR7, so terminally differentiated effector memory CD45RA+ cells were left out. The donors, all of them Caucasian adults, lived in Nashville, Tennessee. Profiled with immunoSEQ multiplex PCR; TCRdb holds only in-frame clones, not every one. The table has about 2.1 million clones, about 93% seen once.

Material: naive CD8+ T cells from PBMCs. The TCR sequence derives from a man aged 18 to 35 in good health. Some clones in this sample may be carry-over from other donors' samples. The gene calls are TRBV27 and TRBJ1-1, with 7 bases matching TRBD1. CDR3 in amino acids: CASSARDRNTEAFF. The DNA for the CDR3 is TGTGCCAGCAGCGCTCGGGACAGGAACACTGAAGCTTTCTTT.